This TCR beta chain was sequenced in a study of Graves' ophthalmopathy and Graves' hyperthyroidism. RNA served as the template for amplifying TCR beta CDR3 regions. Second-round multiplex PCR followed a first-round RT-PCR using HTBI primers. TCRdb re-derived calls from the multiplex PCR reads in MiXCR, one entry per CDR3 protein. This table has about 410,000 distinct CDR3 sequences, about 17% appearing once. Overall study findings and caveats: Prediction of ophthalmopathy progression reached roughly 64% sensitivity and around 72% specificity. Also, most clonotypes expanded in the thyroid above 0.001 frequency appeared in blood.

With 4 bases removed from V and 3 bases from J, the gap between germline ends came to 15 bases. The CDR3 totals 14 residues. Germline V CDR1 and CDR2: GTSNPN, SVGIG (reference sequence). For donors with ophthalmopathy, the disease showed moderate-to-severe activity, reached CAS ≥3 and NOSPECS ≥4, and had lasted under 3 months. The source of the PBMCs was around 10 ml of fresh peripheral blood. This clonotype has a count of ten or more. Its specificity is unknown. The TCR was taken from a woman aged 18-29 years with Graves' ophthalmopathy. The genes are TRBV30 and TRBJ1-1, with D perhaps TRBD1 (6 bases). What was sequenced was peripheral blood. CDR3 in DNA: TGTGCCTGGAACACAGGGAGGAGGTACACTGAAGCTTTCTTT. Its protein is CAWNTGRRYTEAFF.